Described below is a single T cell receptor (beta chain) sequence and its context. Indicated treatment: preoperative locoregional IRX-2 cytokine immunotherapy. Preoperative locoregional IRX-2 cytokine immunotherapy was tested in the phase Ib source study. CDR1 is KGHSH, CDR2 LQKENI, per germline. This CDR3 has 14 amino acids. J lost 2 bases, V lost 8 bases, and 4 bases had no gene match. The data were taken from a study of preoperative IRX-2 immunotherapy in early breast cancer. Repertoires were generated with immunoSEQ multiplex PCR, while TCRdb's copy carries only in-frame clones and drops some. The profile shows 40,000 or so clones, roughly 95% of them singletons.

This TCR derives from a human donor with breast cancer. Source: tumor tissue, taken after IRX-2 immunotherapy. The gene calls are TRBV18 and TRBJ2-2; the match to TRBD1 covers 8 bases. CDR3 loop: CASLQGANTGELFF. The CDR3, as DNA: TGTGCCAGCCTCCAGGGGGCCAACACCGGGGAGCTGTTTTTT.